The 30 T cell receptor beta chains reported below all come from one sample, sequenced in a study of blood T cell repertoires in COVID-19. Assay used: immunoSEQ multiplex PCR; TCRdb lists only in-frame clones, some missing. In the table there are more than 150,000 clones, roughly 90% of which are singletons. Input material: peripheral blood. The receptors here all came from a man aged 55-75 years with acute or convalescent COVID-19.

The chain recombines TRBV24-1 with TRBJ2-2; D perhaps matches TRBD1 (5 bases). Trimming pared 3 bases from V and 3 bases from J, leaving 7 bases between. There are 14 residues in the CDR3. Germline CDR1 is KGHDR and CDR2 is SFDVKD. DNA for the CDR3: TGTGCCACCAGTGATCGGACACACACCGGGGAGCTGTTTTTT. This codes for CATSDRTHTGELFF.

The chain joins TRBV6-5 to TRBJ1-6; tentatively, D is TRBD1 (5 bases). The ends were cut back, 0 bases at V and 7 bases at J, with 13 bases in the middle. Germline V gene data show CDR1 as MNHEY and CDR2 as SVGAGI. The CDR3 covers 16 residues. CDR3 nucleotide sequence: TGTGCCAGCAGTTACTCGGCAGGGAGGTCCAATTCACCCCTCCACTTT. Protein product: CASSYSAGRSNSPLHF.

CDR3 loop: CASSSSSYNSPLHF. The CDR3 bases are TGTGCCAGCAGTTCGAGCTCCTATAATTCACCCCTCCACTTT. The V call is TRBV3-1 (or the pseudogene TRBV3-2), the J call TRBJ1-6; unclear D gene. Looked up from germline, CDR1 is LGHDT and CDR2 is YNNKEL (reference sequence). The CDR3 is made up of 14 amino acids. V was cut by 6 bases and J by 0 bases, with 6 bases left in between.

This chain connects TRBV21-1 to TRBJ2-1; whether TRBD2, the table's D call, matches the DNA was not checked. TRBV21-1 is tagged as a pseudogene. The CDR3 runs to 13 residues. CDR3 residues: CASSNGTVDEQFF. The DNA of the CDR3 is TGTGCCAGCAGCAATGGTACGGTGGATGAGCAGTTCTTC.

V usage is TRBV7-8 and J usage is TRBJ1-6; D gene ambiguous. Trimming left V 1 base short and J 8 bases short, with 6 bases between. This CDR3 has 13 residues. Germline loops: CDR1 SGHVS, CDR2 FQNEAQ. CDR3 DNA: TGTGCCAGCAGCTTAGGAGGAGATTCACCCCTCCACTTT. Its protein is CASSLGGDSPLHF.

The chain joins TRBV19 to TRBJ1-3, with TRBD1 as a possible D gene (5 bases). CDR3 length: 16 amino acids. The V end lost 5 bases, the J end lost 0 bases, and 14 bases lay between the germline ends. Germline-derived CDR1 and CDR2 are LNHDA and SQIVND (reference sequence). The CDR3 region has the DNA TGTGCCAGTAGTTCCTCAGACAGTTACTCTGGAAACACCATATATTTT. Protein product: CASSSSDSYSGNTIYF.

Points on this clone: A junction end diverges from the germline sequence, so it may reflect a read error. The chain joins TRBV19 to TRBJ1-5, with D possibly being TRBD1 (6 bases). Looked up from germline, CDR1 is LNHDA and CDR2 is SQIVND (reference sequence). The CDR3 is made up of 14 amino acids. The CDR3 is CASSNTGLGQPQHF. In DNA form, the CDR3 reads TGTGCCAGCAGTAACACAGGGTTGGGTCAGCCCCAGCATTTT. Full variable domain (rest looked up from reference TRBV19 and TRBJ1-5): DGGITQSPKYLFRKEGQNVTLSCEQNLNHDAMYWYRQDPGQGLRLIYYSQIVNDFQKGDIAEGYSVSREKKESFPLTVTSAQKNPTAFYLCASSNTGLGQPQHFGDGTRLSIL.

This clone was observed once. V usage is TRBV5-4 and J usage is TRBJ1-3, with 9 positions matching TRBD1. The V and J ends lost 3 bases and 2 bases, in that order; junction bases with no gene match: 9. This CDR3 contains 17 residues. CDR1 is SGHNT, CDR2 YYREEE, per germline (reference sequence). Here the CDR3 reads CASSSLRGDRAGNTIYF. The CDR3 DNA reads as TGTGCCAGCAGCTCCCTACGAGGGGACAGGGCTGGAAACACCATATATTTT.

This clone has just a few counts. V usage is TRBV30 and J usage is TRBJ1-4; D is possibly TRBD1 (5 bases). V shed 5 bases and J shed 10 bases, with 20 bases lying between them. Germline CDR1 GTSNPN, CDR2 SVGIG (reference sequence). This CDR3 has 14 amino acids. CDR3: CAWWAGRGIGKLFF. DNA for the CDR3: TGTGCCTGGTGGGCAGGGAGGGGAATCGGAAAACTGTTTTTT.

CDR3 in amino acids: CASSWTGSANEKLFF. The CDR3 bases are TGTGCCAGCAGTTGGACAGGGTCGGCTAATGAAAAACTGTTTTTT. The chain employs TRBV7-2 and TRBJ1-4; 8 nucleotides agree with TRBD1. J was trimmed by 3 bases and V by 6 bases; bases with no gene match: 6. CDR3 length: 15 residues. Looked up from germline, CDR1 is SGHTA and CDR2 is FQGNSA.

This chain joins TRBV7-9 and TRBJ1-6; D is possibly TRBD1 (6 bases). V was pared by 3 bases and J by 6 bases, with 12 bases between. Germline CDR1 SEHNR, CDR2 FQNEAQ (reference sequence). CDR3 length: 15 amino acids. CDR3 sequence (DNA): TGTGCCAGCAGCTTCACAGGGTTGGGTAATTCACCCCTCCACTTT. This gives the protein CASSFTGLGNSPLHF.

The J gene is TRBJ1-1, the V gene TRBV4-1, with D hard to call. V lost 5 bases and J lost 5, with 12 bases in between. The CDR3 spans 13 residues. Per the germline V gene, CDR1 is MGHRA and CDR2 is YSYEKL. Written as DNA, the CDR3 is TGCGCCAGCAGCGATACGGAGGAAACTGAAGCTTTCTTT. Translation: CASSDTEETEAFF.

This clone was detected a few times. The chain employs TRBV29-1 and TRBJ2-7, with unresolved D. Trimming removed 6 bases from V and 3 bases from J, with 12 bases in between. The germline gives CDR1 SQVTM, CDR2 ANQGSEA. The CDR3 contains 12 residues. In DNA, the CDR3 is TGCAGCGTGAAGCCCACCGTCTACGAGCAGTACTTC. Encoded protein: CSVKPTVYEQYF.

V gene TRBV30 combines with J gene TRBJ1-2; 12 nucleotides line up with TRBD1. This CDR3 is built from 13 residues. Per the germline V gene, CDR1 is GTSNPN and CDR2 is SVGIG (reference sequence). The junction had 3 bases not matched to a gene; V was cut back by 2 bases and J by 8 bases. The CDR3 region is CAWSHGTGGGYTF. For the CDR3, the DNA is TGTGCCTGGAGTCACGGGACAGGGGGCGGCTACACCTTC.

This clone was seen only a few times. CDR3 nucleotides: TGTGCCAGCAGCTTAGAACCGTCAGGCTCCTACAATGAGCAGTTCTTC. The encoded protein is CASSLEPSGSYNEQFF. The rearrangement links TRBV7-6 to TRBJ2-1, with D unclear. Germline-derived CDR1 and CDR2 are SGHVS and FNYEAQ. This CDR3 is built from 16 residues. Deletions cut 1 base from V and 0 bases from J, with 10 bases between.

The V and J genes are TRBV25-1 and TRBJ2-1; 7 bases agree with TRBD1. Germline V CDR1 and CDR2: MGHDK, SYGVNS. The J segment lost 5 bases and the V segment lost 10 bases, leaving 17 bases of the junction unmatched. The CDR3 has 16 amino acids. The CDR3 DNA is TGTGCCACTATAGGCCCCGGGGACAGTTCCCACAATGAGCAGTTCTTC. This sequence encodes CATIGPGDSSHNEQFF.

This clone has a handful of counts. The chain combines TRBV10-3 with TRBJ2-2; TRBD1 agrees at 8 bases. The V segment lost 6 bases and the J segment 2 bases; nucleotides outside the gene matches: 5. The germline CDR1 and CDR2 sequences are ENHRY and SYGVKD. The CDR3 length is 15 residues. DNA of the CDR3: TGTGCCATCAGGCGGACAGGGCAAAACACCGGGGAGCTGTTTTTT. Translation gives CAIRRTGQNTGELFF.

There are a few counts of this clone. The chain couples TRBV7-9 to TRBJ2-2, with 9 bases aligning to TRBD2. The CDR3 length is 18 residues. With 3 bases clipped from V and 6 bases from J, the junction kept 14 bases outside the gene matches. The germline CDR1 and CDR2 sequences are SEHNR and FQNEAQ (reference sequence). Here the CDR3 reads CASSFTRDLAGIAGELFF. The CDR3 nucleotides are TGTGCCAGCAGCTTCACGAGGGACCTAGCGGGGATTGCCGGGGAGCTGTTTTTT.

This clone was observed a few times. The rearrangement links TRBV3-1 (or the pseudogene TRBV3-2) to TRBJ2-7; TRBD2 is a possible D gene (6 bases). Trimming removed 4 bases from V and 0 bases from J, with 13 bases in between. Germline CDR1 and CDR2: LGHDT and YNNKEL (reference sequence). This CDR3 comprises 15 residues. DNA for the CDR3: TGTGCCAGCAGCCGTAGAGGAGGGAACTCCTACGAGCAGTACTTC. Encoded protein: CASSRRGGNSYEQYF.

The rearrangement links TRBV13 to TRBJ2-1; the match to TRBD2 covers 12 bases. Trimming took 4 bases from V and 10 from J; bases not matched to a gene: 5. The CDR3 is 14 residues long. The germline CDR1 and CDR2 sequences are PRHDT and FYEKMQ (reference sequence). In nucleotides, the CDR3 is TGTGCCAGCAGCTGGACTAGCGGGGCGGGCGAGCAGTTCTTC. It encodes CASSWTSGAGEQFF.

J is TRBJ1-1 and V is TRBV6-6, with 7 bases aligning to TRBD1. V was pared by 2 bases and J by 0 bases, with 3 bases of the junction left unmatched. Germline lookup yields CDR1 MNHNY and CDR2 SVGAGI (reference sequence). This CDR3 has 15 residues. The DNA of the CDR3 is TGTGCCAGCAGTTACCCGACAGGGCTGAACACTGAAGCTTTCTTT. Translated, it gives CASSYPTGLNTEAFF.

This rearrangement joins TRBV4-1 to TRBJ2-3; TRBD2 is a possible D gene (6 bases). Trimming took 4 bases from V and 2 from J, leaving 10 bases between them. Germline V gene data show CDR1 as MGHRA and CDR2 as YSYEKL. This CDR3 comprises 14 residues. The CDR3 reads CASSPAGFTDTQYF. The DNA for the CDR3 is TGCGCCAGCAGCCCCGCGGGGTTCACAGATACGCAGTATTTT.

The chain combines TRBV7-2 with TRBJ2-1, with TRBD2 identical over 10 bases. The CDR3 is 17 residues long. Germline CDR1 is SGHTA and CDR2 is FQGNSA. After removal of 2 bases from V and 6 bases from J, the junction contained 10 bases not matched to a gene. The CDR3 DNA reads TGTGCCAGCAGCTTAATCCAGCGGGGGGGCCGTGCCAATGAGCAGTTCTTC. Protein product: CASSLIQRGGRANEQFF. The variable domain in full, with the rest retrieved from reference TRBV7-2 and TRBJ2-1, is GAGVSQSPSNKVTEKGKDVELRCDPISGHTALYWYRQSLGQGLEFLIYFQGNSAPDKSGLPSDRFSAERTGGSVSTLTIQRTQQEDSAVYLCASSLIQRGGRANEQFFGPGTRLTVL.

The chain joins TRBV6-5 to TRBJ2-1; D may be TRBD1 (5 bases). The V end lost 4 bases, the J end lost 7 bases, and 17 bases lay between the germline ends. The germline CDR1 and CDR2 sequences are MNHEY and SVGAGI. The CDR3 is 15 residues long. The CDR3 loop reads CASSSTGSNRNEQFF. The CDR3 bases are TGTGCCAGCAGTTCTACAGGAAGTAATAGGAATGAGCAGTTCTTC.

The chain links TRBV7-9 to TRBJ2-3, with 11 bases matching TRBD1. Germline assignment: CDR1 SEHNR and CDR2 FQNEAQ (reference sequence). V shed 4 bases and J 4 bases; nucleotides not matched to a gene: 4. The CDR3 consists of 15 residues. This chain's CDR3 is CASSSRGQGADTQYF. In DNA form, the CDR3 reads TGTGCCAGCAGCTCTAGGGGACAGGGGGCAGATACGCAGTATTTT.

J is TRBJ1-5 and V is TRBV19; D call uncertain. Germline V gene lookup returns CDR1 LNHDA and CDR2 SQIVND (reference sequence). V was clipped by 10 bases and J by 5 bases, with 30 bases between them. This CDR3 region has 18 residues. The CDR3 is CATSTSWRQLILDQPQHF. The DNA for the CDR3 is TGTGCCACCTCAACTTCCTGGCGGCAGTTAATCCTCGATCAGCCCCAGCATTTT.

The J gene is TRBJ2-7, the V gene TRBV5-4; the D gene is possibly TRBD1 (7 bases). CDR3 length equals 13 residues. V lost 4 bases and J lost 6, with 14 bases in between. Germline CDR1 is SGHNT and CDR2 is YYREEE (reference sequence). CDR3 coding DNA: TGTGCCAGCAGCCCTGCAGGGGGAGGCGAGCAGTACTTC. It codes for CASSPAGGGEQYF.

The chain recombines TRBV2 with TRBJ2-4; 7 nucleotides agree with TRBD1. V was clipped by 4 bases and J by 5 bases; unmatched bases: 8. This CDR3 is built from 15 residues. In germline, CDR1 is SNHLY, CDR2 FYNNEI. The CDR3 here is CASSAEGGLQNIQYF. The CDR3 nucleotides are TGTGCCAGCAGTGCCGAAGGGGGCCTGCAAAACATTCAGTACTTC.

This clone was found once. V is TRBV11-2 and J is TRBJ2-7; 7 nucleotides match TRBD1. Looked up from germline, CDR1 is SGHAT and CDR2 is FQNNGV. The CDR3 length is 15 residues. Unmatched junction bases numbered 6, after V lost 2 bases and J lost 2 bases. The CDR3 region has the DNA TGTGCCAGCAGCTTAAGACAGGGTAGGACCTACGAGCAGTACTTC. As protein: CASSLRQGRTYEQYF.

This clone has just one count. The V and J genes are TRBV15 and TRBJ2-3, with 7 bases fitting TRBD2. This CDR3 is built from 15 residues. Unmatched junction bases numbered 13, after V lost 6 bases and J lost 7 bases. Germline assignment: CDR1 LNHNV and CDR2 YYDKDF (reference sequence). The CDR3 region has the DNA TGTGCCACCAGTCGGGACTACTCCCCAACATATACGCAGTATTTT. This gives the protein CATSRDYSPTYTQYF.